This passage covers 19 T cell receptor beta chains from one sample sequenced in a study of lymphopenia after photon versus proton radiotherapy. TCRdb keeps only in-frame clones here, not all; method: immunoSEQ multiplex PCR. The sample contains about 24,000 clones, roughly 80% of which appear only once. This material consisted of peripheral blood, taken from a patient treated with photon-based radiotherapy. All receptors derive from a man aged 40-49 years with gastric cancer.

This clone was detected a few times. The rearrangement joins TRBV7-3 to TRBJ2-2; TRBD2 might be the D (5 bases). CDR3 length: 12 residues. Germline CDR1 SGHTA, CDR2 FQGTGA. The V and J ends lost 5 bases and 6 bases respectively, with 7 bases between them. CDR3 in amino acids: CASSTGAGELFF. The CDR3 DNA reads TGTGCCAGCAGCACCGGGGCCGGGGAGCTGTTTTTT.

The chain employs TRBV4-3 and TRBJ2-1; a weak D match, TRBD2 (6 bases). V lost 1 base and J 7 bases, leaving 17 bases between the germline ends. Germline CDR1 is LGHNA and CDR2 is YSLEER. This CDR3 is built from 16 residues. The CDR3 coding sequence is TGCGCCAGCAGCCAAGCCCCGGGACTCCGGGGAAATGAGCAGTTCTTC. It is translated as CASSQAPGLRGNEQFF.

This clone was detected a few times. This chain joins TRBV9 and TRBJ1-1; tentatively, D is TRBD1 (6 bases). Trimming stripped 3 bases from V and 1 base from J, with 13 bases between. The germline V gene has CDR1 SGDLS and CDR2 YYNGEE. CDR3 length: 15 residues. CDR3 sequence: CASSAADSPNTEAFF. The CDR3, as DNA: TGTGCCAGCAGCGCAGCGGACAGCCCGAACACTGAAGCTTTCTTT.

V gene TRBV19 combines with J gene TRBJ2-7, with D perhaps matching TRBD1 (5 bases). Deletions cut 5 bases from V and 6 bases from J, with 14 bases between. The CDR3 is made up of 13 amino acids. Germline loops: CDR1 LNHDA, CDR2 SQIVND (reference sequence). In DNA form, the CDR3 reads TGTGCCAGTAGTCTCCCTACAGGTACCGAGCAGTACTTC. It yields the protein CASSLPTGTEQYF.

V is TRBV2 and J is TRBJ1-3, with no clear D. The germline V gene encodes CDR1 SNHLY and CDR2 FYNNEI. The CDR3 extends over 12 amino acids. V was pared by 4 bases and J by 9 bases, with 10 bases between. CDR3 region: CASSGERGTIYF. The CDR3 DNA reads TGTGCCAGCAGTGGGGAGCGGGGCACCATATATTTT.

This chain uses TRBV6-5 with TRBJ1-6, with a tentative D call TRBD1 (6 bases). Per the germline V gene, CDR1 is MNHEY and CDR2 is SVGAGI. This CDR3 spans 11 amino acids. V was pared by 9 bases and J by 7 bases, with 7 bases between. The CDR3 reads CARTGNSPLHF. The CDR3, as DNA: TGTGCCAGAACAGGGAATTCACCCCTCCACTTT.

As to this clone: Distinct nucleotide sequences in the sample also encode this CDR3. The J gene is TRBJ1-6, the V gene TRBV7-9; D might be TRBD1 (5 bases). The CDR3 covers 15 residues. Germline CDR1 and CDR2: SEHNR and FQNEAQ (reference sequence). Trimming cost V 1 base and J 9 bases, with 13 bases left between them. CDR3 in DNA: TGTGCCAGCAGCTTAGTTCGGCAGGGAGGTTCACCCCTCCACTTT. Its translation: CASSLVRQGGSPLHF.

J is TRBJ1-6 and V is TRBV12-5; D gene ambiguous. The germline V and J ends were trimmed by 5 bases and 1 base, with 6 bases remaining between them. The CDR3 is 14 amino acids. CDR1 and CDR2 from the germline V gene are LGHNT and FRNRAP. This CDR3 is CASGRESYNSPLHF. Here the CDR3 DNA reads TGTGCTAGTGGTCGGGAGTCCTATAATTCACCCCTCCACTTT.

The rearrangement joins TRBV2 to TRBJ2-3; 11 positions agree with TRBD2. Germline values: CDR1 SNHLY, CDR2 FYNNEI. The CDR3 has 16 amino acids. After removal of 5 bases from V and 6 bases from J, the junction contained 10 bases not matched to a gene. CDR3 nucleotides: TGTGCCAGCAGTAAGACTAGCGGGGTCTTGGGGGATACGCAGTATTTT. It yields the protein CASSKTSGVLGDTQYF.

The chain couples TRBV5-6 to TRBJ2-5; no definite D call. Trimming left V 4 bases short and J 3 bases short, with 16 bases between. This CDR3 is 15 amino acids long. Per germline, CDR1 SGHDT and CDR2 YYEEEE. CDR3 loop: CASSSKASREETQYF. CDR3 nucleotide sequence: TGTGCCAGCAGCAGTAAGGCCTCCCGGGAAGAGACCCAGTACTTC.

The chain links TRBV9 to TRBJ2-1, with TRBD2 as a possible D gene (5 bases). V shed 4 bases and J shed 10 bases, with 18 bases lying between them. The V gene's germline CDR1 is SGDLS and CDR2 YYNGEE. The CDR3 has 14 residues. The CDR3 sequence is CASSPLSGGGEQFF. The CDR3 DNA is TGTGCCAGCAGCCCCCTCAGCGGTGGCGGGGAGCAGTTCTTC.

This chain uses TRBV19 with TRBJ2-6, with 7 bases identical to TRBD1. There are 15 residues in the CDR3. V lost 4 bases and J lost 2; bases outside the gene matches: 2. Germline CDR1 reads LNHDA; CDR2 reads SQIVND (reference sequence). The CDR3 here is CASSTGTAGANVLTF. CDR3 coding DNA: TGTGCCAGTAGTACAGGGACAGCTGGGGCCAACGTCCTGACTTTC. The variable domain in full, with the rest retrieved from reference TRBV19 and TRBJ2-6, is DGGITQSPKYLFRKEGQNVTLSCEQNLNHDAMYWYRQDPGQGLRLIYYSQIVNDFQKGDIAEGYSVSREKKESFPLTVTSAQKNPTAFYLCASSTGTAGANVLTFGAGSRLTVL.

This clone showed up just once. V usage is TRBV7-3 and J usage is TRBJ2-2; D tentatively fits TRBD1 or TRBD2 (5 bases each). The CDR3 is 14 amino acids. Germline assignment: CDR1 SGHTA and CDR2 FQGTGA. The V end was cut by 0 bases, the J end by 5 bases, with 7 bases between. This chain's CDR3 is CASSLTGVTGELFF. The CDR3, as DNA: TGTGCCAGCAGCTTAACGGGGGTTACCGGGGAGCTGTTTTTT.

The chain combines TRBV5-1 with TRBJ1-3, with D possibly being TRBD1 (5 bases). The germline gives CDR1 SGHRS, CDR2 YFSETQ. This CDR3 contains 15 residues. The V end lost 0 bases, the J end lost 8 bases, and 15 bases lay between the germline ends. CDR3 nucleotide sequence: TGCGCCAGCAGCTTGGCCGGGACGGGGAGAGACACCATATATTTT. Translation: CASSLAGTGRDTIYF. The whole variable domain, filled in from reference TRBV5-1 and TRBJ1-3, reads KAGVTQTPRYLIKTRGQQVTLSCSPISGHRSVSWYQQTPGQGLQFLFEYFSETQRNKGNFPGRFSGRQFSNSRSEMNVSTLELGDSALYLCASSLAGTGRDTIYFGEGSWLTVV.

This CDR3 reads CASSSDRFGGWDTQYF. CDR3 nucleotide sequence: TGTGCCAGCAGCTCGGACAGGTTTGGGGGTTGGGATACGCAGTATTTT. The chain recombines TRBV7-3 with TRBJ2-3; 7 bases match TRBD1. In germline, CDR1 is SGHTA, CDR2 FQGTGA. The CDR3 is 16 amino acids. Trimming cost V 4 bases and J 6 bases; bases outside gene matches: 13.

This chain joins TRBV5-1 and TRBJ1-3; 8 bases are shared with TRBD1. Germline CDR1 reads SGHRS; CDR2 reads YFSETQ. The CDR3 loop spans 17 amino acids. The V segment lost 0 bases and the J segment 1 base; nucleotides outside the gene matches: 6. CDR3 nucleotide sequence: TGCGCCAGCAGCTTGGTTCCGGACAGGGTGTCTGGAAACACCATATATTTT. This gives the protein CASSLVPDRVSGNTIYF.

There are a few counts of this clone. CDR3 sequence (DNA): TGTGCCAGCAGCTCATCCCGACAGGGAACTAACTATGGCTACACCTTC. Its protein product is CASSSSRQGTNYGYTF. The chain couples TRBV5-4 to TRBJ1-2; 7 nucleotides line up with TRBD1. CDR3 size: 16 residues. Germline CDR1 SGHNT, CDR2 YYREEE (reference sequence). Germline trimming cut 3 bases from V and 0 bases from J; bases unmatched to any gene: 8.

The rearrangement links TRBV11-1 to TRBJ2-5; D might be TRBD1 or TRBD2, each matching 6 bases. From germline, CDR1 is SGHAT and CDR2 FQDESV (reference sequence). The CDR3 spans 14 residues. Between the trimmed V and J ends, which lost 6 bases and 4 bases, there was a span of 15 bases. This chain's CDR3 is CASSGGGFGETQYF. The CDR3 bases are TGTGCCAGCAGTGGAGGGGGATTCGGAGAGACCCAGTACTTC.

The V call is TRBV4-2, the J call TRBJ2-5; 7 nucleotides agree with TRBD2. CDR1 is LGHNA, CDR2 YNFKEQ, per germline. The V segment lost 0 bases and the J segment 4 bases; nucleotides outside the gene matches: 5. CDR3 size: 15 residues. In DNA, the CDR3 is TGTGCCAGCAGCCAAGATGGGGGGGACGCAGAGACCCAGTACTTC. It specifies CASSQDGGDAETQYF.